The entry below describes one T cell receptor beta chain. This sample is part of a study of blood T cell repertoires in COVID-19. Study as a whole: Samples representing acute and convalescent COVID-19 were sourced from the United States, Italy and Spain.

Followed longitudinally, the Seattle patients had been enrolled during active infection. Per germline, CDR1 MGHRA and CDR2 YSYEKL. Trimming shortened V by 10 bases and J by 5 bases, and 17 bases separated the two germline ends. The CDR3 runs 13 residues. The protocol was immunoSEQ multiplex PCR, while the TCRdb copy is restricted to in-frame clones and leaves out a portion. The sample has 150,000 or so clones, about 85% seen once. The clonotype was recovered from a woman in her 70s with COVID-19, enrolled during active disease. The sample was peripheral blood. The rearrangement joins TRBV4-1 to TRBJ1-2; perhaps TRBD1 as D (6 bases). In nucleotides, the CDR3 is TGCGCCAACCCCGGTTACAGGGCGTATGGCTACACCTTC. Protein sequence: CANPGYRAYGYTF.